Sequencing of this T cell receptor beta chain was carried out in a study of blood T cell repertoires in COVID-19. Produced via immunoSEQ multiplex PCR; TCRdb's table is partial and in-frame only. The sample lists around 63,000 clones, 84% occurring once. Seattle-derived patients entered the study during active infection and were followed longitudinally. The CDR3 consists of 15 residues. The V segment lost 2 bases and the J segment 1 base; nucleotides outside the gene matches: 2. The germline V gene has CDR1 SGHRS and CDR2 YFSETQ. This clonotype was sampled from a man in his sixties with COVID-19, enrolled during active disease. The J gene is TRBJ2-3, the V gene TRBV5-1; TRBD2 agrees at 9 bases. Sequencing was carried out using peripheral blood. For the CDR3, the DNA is TGCGCCAGCAGCTTCGAGCGGGGGGGCACAGATACGCAGTATTTT. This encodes CASSFERGGTDTQYF.